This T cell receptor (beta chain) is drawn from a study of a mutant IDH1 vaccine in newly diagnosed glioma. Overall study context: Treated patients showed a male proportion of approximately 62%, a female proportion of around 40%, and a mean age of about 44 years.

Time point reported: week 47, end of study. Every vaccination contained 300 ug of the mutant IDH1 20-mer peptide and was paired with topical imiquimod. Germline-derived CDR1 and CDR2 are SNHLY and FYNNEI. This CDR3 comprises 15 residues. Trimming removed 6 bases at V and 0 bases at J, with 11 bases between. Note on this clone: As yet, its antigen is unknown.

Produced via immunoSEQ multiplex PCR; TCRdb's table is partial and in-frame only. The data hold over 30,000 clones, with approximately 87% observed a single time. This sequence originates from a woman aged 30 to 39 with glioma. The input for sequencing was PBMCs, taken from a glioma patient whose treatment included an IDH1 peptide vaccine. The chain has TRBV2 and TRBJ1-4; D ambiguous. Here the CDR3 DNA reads TGTGCCAGCAGAAGGCTCTCTGCAACTAATGAAAAACTGTTTTTT. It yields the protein CASRRLSATNEKLFF.